These T cell receptor beta chains were read from a single sample in a study of T cells after yellow fever vaccination. TCRdb independently ran MiXCR on the 5' RACE reads; one entry per CDR3 protein. The sample consists of 150,000 or so distinct CDR3 sequences, 9.3% of them appearing once. The sample consisted of CD8+ T cells sorted from PBMCs, taken 45 days after the yellow fever booster vaccination. Source of these receptors: a man aged 18 to 30 who received the YFV17D yellow fever vaccine. Both conserved end residues are part of each CDR3. A D gene is named only where the DNA matches it firmly. Expanded clones get a size class; other rows say once, few or many, or leave the size out.

size: NA; D: TRBD1; J: TRBJ2-1; V: TRBV5-4; CDR3: CASYGQGDVVDEQFF
size: few; D: NA; J: TRBJ2-5; V: TRBV12-3/TRBV12-4; CDR3: CASCRPAETQYF
size: few; D: NA; J: TRBJ1-4; V: TRBV7-9; CDR3: CASSLVGVEKLFF
size: NA; D: TRBD1; J: TRBJ2-3; V: TRBV27; CDR3: CASSTLGTGMHTQYF
size: many; D: NA; J: TRBJ2-7; V: TRBV9; CDR3: CASSVAGGPYEQYF
size: NA; D: NA; J: TRBJ1-2; V: TRBV5-1; CDR3: CASSFRDRPYGYTF
size: NA; D: NA; J: TRBJ2-2; V: TRBV5-5; CDR3: CASSDDQMYTGELFF
size: NA; D: TRBD1; J: TRBJ1-5; V: TRBV27; CDR3: CASSSLGQGGQPQHF
size: many; D: NA; J: TRBJ1-1; V: TRBV7-3; CDR3: CASSFGGGTEAFF
size: NA; D: NA; J: TRBJ1-1; V: TRBV7-9; CDR3: CASSRYGTLNTEAFF
size: many; D: TRBD1; J: TRBJ2-7; V: TRBV7-6; CDR3: CASSLEQGVRYEQYF
size: few; D: TRBD1; J: TRBJ2-7; V: TRBV27; CDR3: CASSFGTGSIEQYF
size: many; D: TRBD1; J: TRBJ2-7; V: TRBV5-8; CDR3: CASGLEDRPSYEQYF
size: few; D: TRBD1; J: TRBJ2-7; V: TRBV7-9; CDR3: CASSVGPGQQSYEQYF
size: many; D: TRBD2; J: TRBJ2-3; V: TRBV6-2/TRBV6-3; CDR3: CASSYSPRGGTDTQYF
size: few; D: NA; J: TRBJ2-2; V: TRBV4-3; CDR3: CASSQESGLVTGELFF
size: few; D: NA; J: TRBJ2-3; V: TRBV29-1; CDR3: CSVEGVTRTDTQYF
size: many; D: NA; J: TRBJ2-1; V: TRBV6-2/TRBV6-3; CDR3: CASRTGPSLFF